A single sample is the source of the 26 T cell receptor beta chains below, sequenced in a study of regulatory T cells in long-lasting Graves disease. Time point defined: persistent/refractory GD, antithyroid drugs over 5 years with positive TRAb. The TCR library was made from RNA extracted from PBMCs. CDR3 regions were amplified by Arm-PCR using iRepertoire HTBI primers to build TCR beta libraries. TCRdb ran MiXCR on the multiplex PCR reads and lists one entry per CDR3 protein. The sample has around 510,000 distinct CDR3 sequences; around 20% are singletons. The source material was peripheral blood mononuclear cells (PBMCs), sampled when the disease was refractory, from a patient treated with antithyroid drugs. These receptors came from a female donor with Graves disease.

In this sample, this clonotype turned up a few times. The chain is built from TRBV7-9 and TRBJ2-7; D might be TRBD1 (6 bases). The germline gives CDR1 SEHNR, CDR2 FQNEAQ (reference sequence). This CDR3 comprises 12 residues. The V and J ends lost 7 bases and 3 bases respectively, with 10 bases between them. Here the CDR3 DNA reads TGTGCCAGCAACGAAGGGGGCTACGAGCAGTACTTC. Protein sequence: CASNEGGYEQYF.

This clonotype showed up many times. CDR3 sequence: CASSLGAARGNQPQHF. CDR3 DNA sequence: TGTGCCAGCAGTTTGGGGGCCGCTCGGGGCAATCAGCCCCAGCATTTT. The rearrangement links TRBV28 to TRBJ1-5; D might be TRBD1 (6 bases). This CDR3 has 16 amino acids. V lost 3 bases and J 2 bases, leaving 14 bases between the germline ends. Germline CDR1 is MDHEN and CDR2 is SYDVKM. Combining the CDR3 with reference TRBV28 and TRBJ1-5 gives the whole variable domain DVKVTQSSRYLVKRTGEKVFLECVQDMDHENMFWYRQDPGLGLRLIYFSYDVKMKEKGDIPEGYSVSREKKERFSLILESASTNQTSMYLCASSLGAARGNQPQHFGDGTRLSIL.

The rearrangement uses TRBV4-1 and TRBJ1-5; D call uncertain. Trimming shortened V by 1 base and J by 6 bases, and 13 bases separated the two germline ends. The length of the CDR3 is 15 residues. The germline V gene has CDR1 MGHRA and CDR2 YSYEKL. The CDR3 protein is CASSQVHSEVQPQHF. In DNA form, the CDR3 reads TGCGCCAGCAGCCAAGTCCATAGCGAGGTTCAGCCCCAGCATTTT.

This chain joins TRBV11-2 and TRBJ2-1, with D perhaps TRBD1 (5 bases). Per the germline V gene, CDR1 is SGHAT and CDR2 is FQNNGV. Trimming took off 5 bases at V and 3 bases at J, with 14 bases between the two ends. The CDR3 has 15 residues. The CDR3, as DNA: TGTGCCAGCAGCACAACAGGTGACAACTACAATGAGCAGTTCTTC. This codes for CASSTTGDNYNEQFF.

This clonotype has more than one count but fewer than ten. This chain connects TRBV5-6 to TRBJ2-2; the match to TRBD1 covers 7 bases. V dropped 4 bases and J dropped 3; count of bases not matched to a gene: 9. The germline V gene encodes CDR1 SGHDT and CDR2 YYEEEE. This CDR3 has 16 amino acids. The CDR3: CASSLAGTEDTGELFF. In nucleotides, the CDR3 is TGTGCCAGCAGCCTGGCCGGGACAGAGGACACCGGGGAGCTGTTTTTT.

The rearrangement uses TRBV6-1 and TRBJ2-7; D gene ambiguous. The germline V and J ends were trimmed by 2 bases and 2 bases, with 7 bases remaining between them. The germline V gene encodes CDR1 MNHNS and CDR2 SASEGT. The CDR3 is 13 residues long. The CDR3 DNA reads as TGTGCCAGCAGTGAACACAGAACCTACGAGCAGTACTTC. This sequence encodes CASSEHRTYEQYF.

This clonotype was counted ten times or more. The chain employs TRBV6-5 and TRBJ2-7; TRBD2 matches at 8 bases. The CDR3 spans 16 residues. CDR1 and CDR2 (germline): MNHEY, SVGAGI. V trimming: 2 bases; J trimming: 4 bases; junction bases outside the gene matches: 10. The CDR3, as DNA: TGTGCCAGCAGTTACGTACCCGGGAGGGCCGTTTACGAGCAGTACTTC. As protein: CASSYVPGRAVYEQYF.

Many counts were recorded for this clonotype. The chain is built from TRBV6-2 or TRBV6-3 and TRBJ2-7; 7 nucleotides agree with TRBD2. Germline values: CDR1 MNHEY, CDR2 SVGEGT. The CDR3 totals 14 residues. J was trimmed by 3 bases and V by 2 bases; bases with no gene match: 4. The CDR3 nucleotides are TGTGCCAGCAGTTACGGCGGGAGAGGCTACGAGCAGTACTTC. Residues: CASSYGGRGYEQYF.

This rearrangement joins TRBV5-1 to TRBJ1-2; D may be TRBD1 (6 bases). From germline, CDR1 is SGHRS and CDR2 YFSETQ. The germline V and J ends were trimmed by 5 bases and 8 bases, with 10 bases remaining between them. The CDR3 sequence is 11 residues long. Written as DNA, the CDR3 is TGCGCCAGCAGACAGGGTATGGGCTACACCTTC. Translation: CASRQGMGYTF.

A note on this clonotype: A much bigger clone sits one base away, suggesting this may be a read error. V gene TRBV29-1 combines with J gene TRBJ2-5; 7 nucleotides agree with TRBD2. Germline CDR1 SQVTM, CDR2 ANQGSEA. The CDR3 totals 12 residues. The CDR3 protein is CIANPGGETQYF. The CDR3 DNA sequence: TGCATCGCCAACCCGGGGGGAGAGACCCAGTACTTC.

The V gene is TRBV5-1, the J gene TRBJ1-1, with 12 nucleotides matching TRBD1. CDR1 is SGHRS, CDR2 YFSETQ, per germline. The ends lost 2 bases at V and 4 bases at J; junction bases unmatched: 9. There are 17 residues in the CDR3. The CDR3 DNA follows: TGCGCCAGCAGCTTAACCGAGGGACAGGGGGCGAGCACTGAAGCTTTCTTT. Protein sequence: CASSLTEGQGASTEAFF. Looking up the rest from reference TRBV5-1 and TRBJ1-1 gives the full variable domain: KAGVTQTPRYLIKTRGQQVTLSCSPISGHRSVSWYQQTPGQGLQFLFEYFSETQRNKGNFPGRFSGRQFSNSRSEMNVSTLELGDSALYLCASSLTEGQGASTEAFFGQGTRLTVV.

The CDR3, as DNA: TGCGCCAGCAGCGTAGAAACAGGGGGCATCGACGAGCAGTACTTC. It encodes CASSVETGGIDEQYF. V gene TRBV5-1 combines with J gene TRBJ2-7; TRBD1 matches at 9 bases. V lost 4 bases and J lost 5; bases outside the gene matches: 10. The CDR3 is 15 amino acids. Germline assignment: CDR1 SGHRS and CDR2 YFSETQ.

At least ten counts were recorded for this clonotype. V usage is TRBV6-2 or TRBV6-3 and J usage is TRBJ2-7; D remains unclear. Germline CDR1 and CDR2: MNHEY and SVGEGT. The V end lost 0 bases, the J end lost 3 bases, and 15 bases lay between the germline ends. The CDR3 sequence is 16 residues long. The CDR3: CASSYSTLGRLYEQYF. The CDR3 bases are TGTGCCAGCAGTTACTCGACGCTAGGTAGGCTCTACGAGCAGTACTTC.

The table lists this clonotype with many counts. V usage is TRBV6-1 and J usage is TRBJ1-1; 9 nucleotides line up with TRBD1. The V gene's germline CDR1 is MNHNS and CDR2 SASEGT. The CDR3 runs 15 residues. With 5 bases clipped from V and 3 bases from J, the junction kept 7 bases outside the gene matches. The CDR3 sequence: CASSPGTGHDTEAFF. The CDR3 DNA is TGTGCCAGCAGTCCCGGGACAGGGCACGACACTGAAGCTTTCTTT.

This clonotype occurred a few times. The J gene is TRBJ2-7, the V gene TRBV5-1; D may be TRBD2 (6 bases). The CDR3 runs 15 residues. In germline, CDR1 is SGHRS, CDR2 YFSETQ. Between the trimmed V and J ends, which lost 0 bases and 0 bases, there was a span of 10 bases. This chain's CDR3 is CASSLGERASYEQYF. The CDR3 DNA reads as TGCGCCAGCAGCTTGGGCGAGCGGGCCTCCTACGAGCAGTACTTC.

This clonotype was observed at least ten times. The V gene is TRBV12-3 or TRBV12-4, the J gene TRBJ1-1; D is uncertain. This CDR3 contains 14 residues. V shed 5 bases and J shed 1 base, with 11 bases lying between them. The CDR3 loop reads CASSPSWENTEAFF. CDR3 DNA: TGTGCCAGCAGTCCGTCCTGGGAGAACACTGAAGCTTTCTTT.

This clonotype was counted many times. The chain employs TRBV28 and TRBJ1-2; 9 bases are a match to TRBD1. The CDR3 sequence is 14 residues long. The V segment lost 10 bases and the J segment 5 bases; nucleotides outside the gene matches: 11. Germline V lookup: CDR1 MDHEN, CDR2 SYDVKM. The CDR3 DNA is TGTGCCACAAAGAGACAGGGGGTGAAATATGGCTACACCTTC. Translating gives CATKRQGVKYGYTF.

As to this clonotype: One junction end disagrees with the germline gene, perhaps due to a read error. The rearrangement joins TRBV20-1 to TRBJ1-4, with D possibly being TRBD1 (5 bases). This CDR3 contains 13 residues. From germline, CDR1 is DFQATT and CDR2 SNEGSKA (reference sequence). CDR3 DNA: TGCAGTGCTAGGGGGGGATATAATGAAAGACTGTTTTTT. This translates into CSARGGYNERLFF.

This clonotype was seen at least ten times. DNA of the CDR3: TGTGCCAGCAGTTGGGACAACAACTATGGCTACACCTTC. Protein: CASSWDNNYGYTF. V gene TRBV6-5 combines with J gene TRBJ1-2; a possible D gene is TRBD1 (6 bases). The CDR3 length is 13 residues. Per germline, CDR1 MNHEY and CDR2 SVGAGI. V dropped 4 bases and J dropped 2 bases, with 8 bases sitting between them.

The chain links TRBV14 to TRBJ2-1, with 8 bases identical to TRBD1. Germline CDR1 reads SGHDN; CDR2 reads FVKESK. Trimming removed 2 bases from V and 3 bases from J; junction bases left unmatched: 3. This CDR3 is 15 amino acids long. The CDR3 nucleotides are TGTGCCAGCAGCCAACGGACAGGGAACTACAATGAGCAGTTCTTC. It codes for CASSQRTGNYNEQFF.

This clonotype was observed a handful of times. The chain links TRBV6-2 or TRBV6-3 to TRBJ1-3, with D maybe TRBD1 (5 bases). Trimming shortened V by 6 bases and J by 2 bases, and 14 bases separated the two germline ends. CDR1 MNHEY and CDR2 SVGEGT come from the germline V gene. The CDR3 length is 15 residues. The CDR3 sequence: CASRNLGGTGNTIYF. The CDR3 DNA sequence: TGTGCCAGCAGGAACTTGGGGGGGACTGGAAACACCATATATTTT.

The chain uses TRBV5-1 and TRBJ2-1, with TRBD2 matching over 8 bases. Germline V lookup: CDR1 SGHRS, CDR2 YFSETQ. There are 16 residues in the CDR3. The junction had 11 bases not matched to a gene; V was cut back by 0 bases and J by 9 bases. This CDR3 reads CASSLGFERELAEQFF. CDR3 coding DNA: TGCGCCAGCAGCTTGGGGTTCGAGCGGGAGTTGGCTGAGCAGTTCTTC.

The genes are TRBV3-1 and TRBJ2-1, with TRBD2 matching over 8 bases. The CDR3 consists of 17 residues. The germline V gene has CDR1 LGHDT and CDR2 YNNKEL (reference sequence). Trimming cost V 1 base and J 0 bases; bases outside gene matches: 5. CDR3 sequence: CASSQGAGGNSYNEQFF. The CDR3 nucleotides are TGTGCCAGCAGCCAAGGGGCGGGAGGTAACTCCTACAATGAGCAGTTCTTC.

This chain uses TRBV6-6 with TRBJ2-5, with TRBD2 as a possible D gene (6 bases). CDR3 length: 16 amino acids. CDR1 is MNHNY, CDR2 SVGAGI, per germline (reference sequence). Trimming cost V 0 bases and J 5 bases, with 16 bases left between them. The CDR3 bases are TGTGCCAGCAGTTACTCGCCTAGCGAGAGTCGGGAGACCCAGTACTTC. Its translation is CASSYSPSESRETQYF.

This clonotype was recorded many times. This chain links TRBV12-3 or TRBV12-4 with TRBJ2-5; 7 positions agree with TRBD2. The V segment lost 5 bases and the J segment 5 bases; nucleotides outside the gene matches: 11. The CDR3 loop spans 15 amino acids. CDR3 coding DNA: TGTGCCAGCAGTCCTCGCTGGGGAGGGCGCGAGACCCAGTACTTC. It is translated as CASSPRWGGRETQYF.

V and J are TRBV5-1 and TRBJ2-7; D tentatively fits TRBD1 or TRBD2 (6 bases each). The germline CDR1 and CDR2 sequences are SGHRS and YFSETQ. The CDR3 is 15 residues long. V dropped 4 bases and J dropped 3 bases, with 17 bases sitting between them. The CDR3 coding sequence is TGCGCCAGCAGCGCATCTACGGGGGCTATCTACGAGCAGTACTTC. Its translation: CASSASTGAIYEQYF.